This T cell receptor (beta chain) was identified during a study of Ad26.COV2.S vaccination and SARS-CoV-2 variants. In the study overall: Dosing was one shot or two shots 56 days apart.

This CDR3 region has 14 residues. Trimming removed 2 bases at V and 1 base at J, with 5 bases between. Germline V CDR1 and CDR2: LGHDT, YNNKEL (reference sequence). As to treatment: around 19 received Ad26.COV2.S at low or high dose, single or two shots; about 5 received placebo; per-sample allocation not given. Samples came from day 63 after the first vaccine or placebo injection. An 18-55-year-old adult in Boston served as donor. Method: immunoSEQ multiplex PCR; TCRdb's copy keeps in-frame clones and lacks some. In the table there are under 500,000 clones, 92% of which are singletons. V and J are TRBV3-1 (or the pseudogene TRBV3-2) and TRBJ2-2, with D unresolved. This TCR was recovered from a person aged 18-60 years who received the Ad26.COV2.S COVID-19 vaccine or a placebo. The sample was peripheral blood, taken in a trial of Ad26.COV2.S vaccine versus placebo. CDR3 in DNA: TGTGCCAGCAGCCAAACGGGGAACACCGGGGAGCTGTTTTTT. Translating gives CASSQTGNTGELFF.